This T cell receptor (beta chain) comes out of a study of CD8 T cells in ankylosing spondylitis. Overall study findings and caveats: Blood from ankylosing spondylitis patients appeared to carry a characteristic roughly 8-variant TCR beta motif.

Molecular-barcoded quantitative 5'-RACE produced these TCR beta libraries. TCRdb reprocessed the 5' RACE reads with MiXCR, giving one entry per CDR3 protein. The repertoire holds around 450,000 distinct CDR3 sequences, with about 25% as singletons. Germline V gene lookup returns CDR1 LNHDA and CDR2 SQIVND (reference sequence). CDR3 length: 16 residues. V was pared by 7 bases and J by 3 bases, with 19 bases between. Regarding this clonotype: Its target is not known.

The chain carries TRBV19 and TRBJ2-1, with no clear D. Sequencing was performed on blood, either unsorted or a sorted T cell fraction (not recorded which). This clonotype was obtained from a male donor with ankylosing spondylitis. CDR3 region: CASTLFPTPDYNEQFF. DNA for the CDR3: TGTGCCAGTACCTTATTTCCGACACCCGACTACAATGAGCAGTTCTTC.